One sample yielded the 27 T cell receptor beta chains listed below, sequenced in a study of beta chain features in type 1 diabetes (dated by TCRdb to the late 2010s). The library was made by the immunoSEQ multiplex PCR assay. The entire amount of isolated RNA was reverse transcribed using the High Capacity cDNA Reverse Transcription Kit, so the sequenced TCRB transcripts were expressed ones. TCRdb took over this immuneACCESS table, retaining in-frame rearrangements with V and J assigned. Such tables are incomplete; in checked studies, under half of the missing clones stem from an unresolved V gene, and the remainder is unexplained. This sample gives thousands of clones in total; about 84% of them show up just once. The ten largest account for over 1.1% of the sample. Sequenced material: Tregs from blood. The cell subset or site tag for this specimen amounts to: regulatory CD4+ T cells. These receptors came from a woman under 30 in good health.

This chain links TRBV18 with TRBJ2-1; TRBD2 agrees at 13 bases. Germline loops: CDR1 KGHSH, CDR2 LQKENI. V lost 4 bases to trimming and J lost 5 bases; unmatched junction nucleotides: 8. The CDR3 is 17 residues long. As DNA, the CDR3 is TGTGCCAGCTCACTAATTCGGACTAGCGGGAGAAACAATGAGCAGTTCTTC. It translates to CASSLIRTSGRNNEQFF.

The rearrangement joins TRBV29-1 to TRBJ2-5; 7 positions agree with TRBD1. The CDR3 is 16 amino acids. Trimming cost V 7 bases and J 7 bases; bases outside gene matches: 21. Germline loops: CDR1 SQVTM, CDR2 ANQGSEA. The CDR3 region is CSATLRQGRLLGTQYF. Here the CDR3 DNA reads TGCAGCGCGACCTTGAGACAGGGTCGTTTGTTAGGGACCCAGTACTTC.

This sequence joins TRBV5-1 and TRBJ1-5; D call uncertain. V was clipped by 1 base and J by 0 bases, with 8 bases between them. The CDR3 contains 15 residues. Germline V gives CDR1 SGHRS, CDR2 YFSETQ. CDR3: CASSLNPSSNQPQHF. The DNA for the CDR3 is TGCGCCAGCAGCTTGAATCCCAGTAGCAATCAGCCCCAGCATTTT.

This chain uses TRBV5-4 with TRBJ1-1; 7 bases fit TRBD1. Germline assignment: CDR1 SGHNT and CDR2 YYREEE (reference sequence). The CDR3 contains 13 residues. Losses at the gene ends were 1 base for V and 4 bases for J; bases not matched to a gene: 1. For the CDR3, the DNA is TGTGCCAGCAGCTTGCAGGGGGGCACTGAAGCTTTCTTT. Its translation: CASSLQGGTEAFF. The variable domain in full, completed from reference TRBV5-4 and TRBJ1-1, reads ETGVTQSPTHLIKTRGQQVTLRCSSQSGHNTVSWYQQALGQGPQFIFQYYREEENGRGNFPPRFSGLQFPNYSSELNVNALELDDSALYLCASSLQGGTEAFFGQGTRLTVV.

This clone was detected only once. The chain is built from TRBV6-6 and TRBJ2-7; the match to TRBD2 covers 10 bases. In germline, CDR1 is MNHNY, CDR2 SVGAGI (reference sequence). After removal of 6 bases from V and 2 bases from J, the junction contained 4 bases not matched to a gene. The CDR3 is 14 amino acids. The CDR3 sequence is CASSGLAGAYEQYF. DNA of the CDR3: TGTGCCAGCAGCGGTCTAGCGGGAGCCTACGAGCAGTACTTC.

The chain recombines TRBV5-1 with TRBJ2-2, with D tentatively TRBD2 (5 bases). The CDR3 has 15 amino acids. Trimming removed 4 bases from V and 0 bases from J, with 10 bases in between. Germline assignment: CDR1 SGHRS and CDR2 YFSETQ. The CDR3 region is CASSQAAANTGELFF. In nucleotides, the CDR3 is TGCGCCAGCAGCCAGGCAGCGGCGAACACCGGGGAGCTGTTTTTT. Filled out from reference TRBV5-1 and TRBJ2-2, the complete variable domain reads KAGVTQTPRYLIKTRGQQVTLSCSPISGHRSVSWYQQTPGQGLQFLFEYFSETQRNKGNFPGRFSGRQFSNSRSEMNVSTLELGDSALYLCASSQAAANTGELFFGEGSRLTVL.

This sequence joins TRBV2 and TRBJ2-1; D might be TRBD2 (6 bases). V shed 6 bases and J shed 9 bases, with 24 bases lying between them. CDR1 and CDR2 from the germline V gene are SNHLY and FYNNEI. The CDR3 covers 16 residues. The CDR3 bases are TGTGCCAGCAGGGAGCTCGACTCCCACCTTAGCGGTGAGCAGTTCTTC. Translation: CASRELDSHLSGEQFF.

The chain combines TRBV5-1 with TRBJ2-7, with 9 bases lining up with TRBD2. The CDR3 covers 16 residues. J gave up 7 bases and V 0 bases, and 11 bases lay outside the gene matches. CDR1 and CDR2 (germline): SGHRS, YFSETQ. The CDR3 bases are TGCGCCAGCAGCTTGGCGTCCGGGACTAGCCTCAGGGAGCAGTACTTC. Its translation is CASSLASGTSLREQYF. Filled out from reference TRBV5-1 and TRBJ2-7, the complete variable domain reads KAGVTQTPRYLIKTRGQQVTLSCSPISGHRSVSWYQQTPGQGLQFLFEYFSETQRNKGNFPGRFSGRQFSNSRSEMNVSTLELGDSALYLCASSLASGTSLREQYFGPGTRLTVT.

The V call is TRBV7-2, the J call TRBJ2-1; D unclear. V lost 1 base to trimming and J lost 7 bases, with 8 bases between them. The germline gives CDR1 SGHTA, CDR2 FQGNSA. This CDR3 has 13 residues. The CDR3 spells CASSLGARNEQFF. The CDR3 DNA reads TGTGCCAGCAGCTTAGGAGCCCGAAATGAGCAGTTCTTC.

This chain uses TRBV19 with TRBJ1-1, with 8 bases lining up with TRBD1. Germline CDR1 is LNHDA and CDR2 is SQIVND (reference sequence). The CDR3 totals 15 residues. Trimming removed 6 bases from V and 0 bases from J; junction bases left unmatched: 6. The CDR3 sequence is CASSPTGVLNTEAFF. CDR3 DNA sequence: TGTGCCAGTAGCCCGACAGGGGTGCTGAACACTGAAGCTTTCTTT.

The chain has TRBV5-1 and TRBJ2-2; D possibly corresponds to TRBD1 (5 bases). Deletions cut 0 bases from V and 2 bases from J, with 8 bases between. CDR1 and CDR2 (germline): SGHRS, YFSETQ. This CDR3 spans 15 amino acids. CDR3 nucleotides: TGCGCCAGCAGCTTGGACAGGCCCAACACCGGGGAGCTGTTTTTT. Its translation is CASSLDRPNTGELFF.

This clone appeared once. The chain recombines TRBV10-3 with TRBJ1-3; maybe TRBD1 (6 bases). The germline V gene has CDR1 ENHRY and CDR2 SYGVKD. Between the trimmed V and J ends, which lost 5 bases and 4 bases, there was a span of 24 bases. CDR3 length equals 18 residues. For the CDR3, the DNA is TGTGCCATCAGTTTCCGGGACATAGAAAAGGGAAGGGGAAACACCATATATTTT. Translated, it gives CAISFRDIEKGRGNTIYF.

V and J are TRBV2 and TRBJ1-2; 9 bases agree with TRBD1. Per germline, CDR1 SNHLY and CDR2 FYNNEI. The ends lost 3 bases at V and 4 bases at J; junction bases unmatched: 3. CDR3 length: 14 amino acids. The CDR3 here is CASSDEDRGYGYTF. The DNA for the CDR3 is TGTGCCAGCAGTGACGAGGACAGGGGCTATGGCTACACCTTC.

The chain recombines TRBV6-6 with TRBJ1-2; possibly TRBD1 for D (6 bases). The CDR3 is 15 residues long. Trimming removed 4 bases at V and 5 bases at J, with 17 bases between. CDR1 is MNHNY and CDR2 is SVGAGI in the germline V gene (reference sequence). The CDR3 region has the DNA TGTGCCAGCAGTTCAGGACAGATGCTCGGGTATGGCTACACCTTC. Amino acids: CASSSGQMLGYGYTF.

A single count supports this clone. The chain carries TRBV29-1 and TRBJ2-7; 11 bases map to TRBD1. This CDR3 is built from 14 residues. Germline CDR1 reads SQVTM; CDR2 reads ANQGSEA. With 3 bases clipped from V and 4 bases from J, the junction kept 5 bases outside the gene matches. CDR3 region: CSVDRGQGGYEQYF. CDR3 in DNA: TGCAGCGTTGATCGGGGACAGGGGGGATACGAGCAGTACTTC.

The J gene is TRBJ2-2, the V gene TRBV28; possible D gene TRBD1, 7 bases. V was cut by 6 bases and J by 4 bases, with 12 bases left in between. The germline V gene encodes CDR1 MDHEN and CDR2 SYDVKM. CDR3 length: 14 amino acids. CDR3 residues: CASRRQGGTGELFF. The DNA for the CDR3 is TGTGCCAGCAGGAGGCAGGGGGGCACCGGGGAGCTGTTTTTT.

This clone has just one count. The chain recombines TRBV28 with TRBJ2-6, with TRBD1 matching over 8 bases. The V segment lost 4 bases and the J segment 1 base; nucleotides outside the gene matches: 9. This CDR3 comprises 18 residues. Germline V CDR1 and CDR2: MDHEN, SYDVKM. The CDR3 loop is CASSSGQAPASGANVLTF. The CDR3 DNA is TGTGCCAGCAGTTCGGGACAGGCCCCCGCGTCTGGGGCCAACGTCCTGACTTTC.

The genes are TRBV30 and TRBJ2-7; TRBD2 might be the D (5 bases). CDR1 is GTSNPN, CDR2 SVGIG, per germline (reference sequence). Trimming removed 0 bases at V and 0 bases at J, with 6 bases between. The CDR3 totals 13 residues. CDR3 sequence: CAWSVGGSYEQYF. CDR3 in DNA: TGTGCCTGGAGTGTCGGAGGCTCCTACGAGCAGTACTTC.

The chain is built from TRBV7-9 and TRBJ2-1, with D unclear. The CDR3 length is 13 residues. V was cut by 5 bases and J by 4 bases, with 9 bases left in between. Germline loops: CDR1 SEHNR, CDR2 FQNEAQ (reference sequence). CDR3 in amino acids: CASSRLVYNEQFF. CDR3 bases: TGTGCCAGCAGCCGACTGGTTTACAATGAGCAGTTCTTC. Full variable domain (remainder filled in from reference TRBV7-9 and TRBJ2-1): DTGVSQNPRHKITKRGQNVTFRCDPISEHNRLYWYRQTLGQGPEFLTYFQNEAQLEKSRLLSDRFSAERPKGSFSTLEIQRTEQGDSAMYLCASSRLVYNEQFFGPGTRLTVL.

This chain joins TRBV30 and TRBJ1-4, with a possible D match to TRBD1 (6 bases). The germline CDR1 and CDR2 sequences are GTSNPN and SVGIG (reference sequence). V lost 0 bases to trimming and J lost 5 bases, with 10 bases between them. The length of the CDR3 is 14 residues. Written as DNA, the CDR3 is TGTGCCTGGAGTGTACGCAGGGGAAATGAAAAACTGTTTTTT. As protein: CAWSVRRGNEKLFF.

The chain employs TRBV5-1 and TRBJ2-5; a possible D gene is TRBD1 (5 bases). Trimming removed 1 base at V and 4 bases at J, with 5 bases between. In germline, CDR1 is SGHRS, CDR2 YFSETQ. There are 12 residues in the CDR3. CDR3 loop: CASSLRGETQYF. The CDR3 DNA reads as TGCGCCAGCAGCTTGAGGGGAGAGACCCAGTACTTC.

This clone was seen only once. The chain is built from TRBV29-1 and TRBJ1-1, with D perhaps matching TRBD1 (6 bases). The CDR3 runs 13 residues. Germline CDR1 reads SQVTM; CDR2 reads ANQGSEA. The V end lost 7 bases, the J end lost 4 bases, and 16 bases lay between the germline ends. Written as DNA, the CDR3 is TGCAGCGCGTGTGGACAGTTGATCACTGAAGCTTTCTTT. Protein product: CSACGQLITEAFF.

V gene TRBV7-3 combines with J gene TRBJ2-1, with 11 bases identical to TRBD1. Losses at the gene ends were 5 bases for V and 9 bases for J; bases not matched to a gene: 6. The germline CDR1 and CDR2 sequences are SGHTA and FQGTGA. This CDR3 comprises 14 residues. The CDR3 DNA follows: TGTGCCAGCAGCAAGGGACAGGGGGTAGGTGAGCAGTTCTTC. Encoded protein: CASSKGQGVGEQFF.

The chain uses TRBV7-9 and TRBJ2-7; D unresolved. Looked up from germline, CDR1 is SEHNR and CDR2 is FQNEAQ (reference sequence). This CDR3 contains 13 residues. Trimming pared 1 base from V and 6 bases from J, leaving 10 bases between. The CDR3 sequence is CASSLGSGLEQYF. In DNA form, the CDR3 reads TGTGCCAGCAGCTTAGGGAGTGGTCTCGAGCAGTACTTC.

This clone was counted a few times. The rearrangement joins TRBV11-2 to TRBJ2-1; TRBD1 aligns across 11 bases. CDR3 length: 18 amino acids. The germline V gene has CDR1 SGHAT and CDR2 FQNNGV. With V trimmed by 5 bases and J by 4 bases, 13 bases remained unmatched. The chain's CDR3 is CASSPLGTGGFYYNEQFF. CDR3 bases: TGTGCCAGCAGCCCCCTGGGGACAGGGGGTTTCTATTACAATGAGCAGTTCTTC. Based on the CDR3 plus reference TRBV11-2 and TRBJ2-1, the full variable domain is EAGVAQSPRYKIIEKRQSVAFWCNPISGHATLYWYQQILGQGPKLLIQFQNNGVVDDSQLPKDRFSAERLKGVDSTLKIQPAKLEDSAVYLCASSPLGTGGFYYNEQFFGPGTRLTVL.

CDR3 nucleotide sequence: TGTGCCAGCAAACAGGAATCCGGGGCCAACGTCCTGACTTTC. Amino acid sequence: CASKQESGANVLTF. The chain uses TRBV28 and TRBJ2-6; D is possibly TRBD1 (5 bases). Germline CDR1 MDHEN, CDR2 SYDVKM. Trimming pared 7 bases from V and 4 bases from J, leaving 11 bases between. The CDR3 loop spans 14 amino acids.

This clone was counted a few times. CDR3 sequence: CASSWFRRGTEAFF. CDR3 nucleotides: TGTGCCAGCAGTTGGTTCCGGCGGGGCACTGAAGCTTTCTTT. This rearrangement joins TRBV6-5 to TRBJ1-1; D remains unclear. The CDR3 is 14 amino acids. Deletions cut 4 bases from V and 4 bases from J, with 13 bases between. CDR1 and CDR2 (germline): MNHEY, SVGAGI.